This TCR beta chain stems from a study of cytomegalovirus exposure and HLA in healthy donors. Findings and limits, study-wide: Researchers catalogued about 150 TCR beta chains as cytomegalovirus-associated.

With V trimmed by 5 bases and J by 3 bases, 9 bases remained unmatched. CDR1 is MDHEN and CDR2 is SYDVKM in the germline V gene. This CDR3 comprises 15 residues. Produced via immunoSEQ multiplex PCR; TCRdb's table is partial and in-frame only. The data contain roughly 300,000 clones, approximately 90% of them singletons. Comment on this clone: What it recognizes is unknown.

The specimen was PBMCs. The clonotype originates from a woman aged 25-40 years in good health and CMV-seropositive. V is TRBV28 and J is TRBJ2-5; 7 nucleotides agree with TRBD1. CDR3 in amino acids: CASSQDRVEEETQYF. The CDR3 DNA sequence: TGTGCCAGCAGTCAAGACAGGGTGGAGGAAGAGACCCAGTACTTC.